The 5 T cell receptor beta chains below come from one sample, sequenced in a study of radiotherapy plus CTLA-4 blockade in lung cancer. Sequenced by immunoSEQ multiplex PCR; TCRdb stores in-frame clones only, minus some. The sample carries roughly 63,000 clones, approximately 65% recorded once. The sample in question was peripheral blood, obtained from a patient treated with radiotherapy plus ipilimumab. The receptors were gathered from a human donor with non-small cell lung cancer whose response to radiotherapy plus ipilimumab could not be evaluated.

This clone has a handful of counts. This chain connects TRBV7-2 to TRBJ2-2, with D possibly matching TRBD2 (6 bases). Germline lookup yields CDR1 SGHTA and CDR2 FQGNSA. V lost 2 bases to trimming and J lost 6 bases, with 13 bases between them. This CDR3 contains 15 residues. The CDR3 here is CASSLTGLSPGELFF. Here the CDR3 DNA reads TGTGCCAGCAGCTTAACGGGACTCAGCCCCGGGGAGCTGTTTTTT.

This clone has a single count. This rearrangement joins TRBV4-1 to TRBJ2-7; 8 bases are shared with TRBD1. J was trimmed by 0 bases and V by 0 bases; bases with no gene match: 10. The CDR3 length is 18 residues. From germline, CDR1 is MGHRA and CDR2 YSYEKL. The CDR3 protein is CASSQEKMGQDISYEQYF. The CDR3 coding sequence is TGCGCCAGCAGCCAAGAAAAGATGGGACAGGACATCTCCTACGAGCAGTACTTC.

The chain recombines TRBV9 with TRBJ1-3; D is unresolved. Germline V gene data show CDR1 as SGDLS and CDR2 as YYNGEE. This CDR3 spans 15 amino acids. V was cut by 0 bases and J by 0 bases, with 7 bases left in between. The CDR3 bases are TGTGCCAGCAGCGTAGCTTTTAGCTCTGGAAACACCATATATTTT. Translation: CASSVAFSSGNTIYF. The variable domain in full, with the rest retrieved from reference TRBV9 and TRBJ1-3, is DSGVTQTPKHLITATGQRVTLRCSPRSGDLSVYWYQQSLDQGLQFLIQYYNGEERAKGNILERFSAQQFPDLHSELNLSSLELGDSALYFCASSVAFSSGNTIYFGEGSWLTVV.

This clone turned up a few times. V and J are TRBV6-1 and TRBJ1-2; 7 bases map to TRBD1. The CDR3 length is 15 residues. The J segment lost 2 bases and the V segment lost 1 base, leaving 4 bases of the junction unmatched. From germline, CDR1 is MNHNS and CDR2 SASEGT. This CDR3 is CASSEVWGQNYGYTF. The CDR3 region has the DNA TGTGCCAGCAGTGAAGTTTGGGGACAGAACTATGGCTACACCTTC.

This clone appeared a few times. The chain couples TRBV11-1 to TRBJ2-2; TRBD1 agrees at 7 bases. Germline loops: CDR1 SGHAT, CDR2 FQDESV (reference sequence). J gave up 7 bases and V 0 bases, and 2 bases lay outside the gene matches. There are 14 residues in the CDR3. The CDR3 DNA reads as TGTGCCAGCAGCTTAGCCAGGGGGTTCGGGGAGCTGTTTTTT. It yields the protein CASSLARGFGELFF.